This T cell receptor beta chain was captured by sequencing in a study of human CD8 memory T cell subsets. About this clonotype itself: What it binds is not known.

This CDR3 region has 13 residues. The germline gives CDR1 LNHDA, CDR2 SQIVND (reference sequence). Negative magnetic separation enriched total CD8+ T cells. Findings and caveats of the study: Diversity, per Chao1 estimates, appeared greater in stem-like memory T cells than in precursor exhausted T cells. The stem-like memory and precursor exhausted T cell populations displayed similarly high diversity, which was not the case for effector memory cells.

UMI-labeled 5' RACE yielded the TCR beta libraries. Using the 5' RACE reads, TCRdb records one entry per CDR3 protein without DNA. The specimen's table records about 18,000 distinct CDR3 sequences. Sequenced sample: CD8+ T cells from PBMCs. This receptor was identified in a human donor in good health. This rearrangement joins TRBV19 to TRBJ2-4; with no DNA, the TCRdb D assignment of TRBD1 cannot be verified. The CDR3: CASSVPPGDIQYF. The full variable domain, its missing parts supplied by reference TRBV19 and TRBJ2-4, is DGGITQSPKYLFRKEGQNVTLSCEQNLNHDAMYWYRQDPGQGLRLIYYSQIVNDFQKGDIAEGYSVSREKKESFPLTVTSAQKNPTAFYLCASSVPPGDIQYFGAGTRLSVL.